A single T cell receptor beta chain is shown here with its context. This entry belongs to a study of cytomegalovirus exposure and HLA in healthy donors. Across the whole study: Drawn from HLA-typed donors, 80 million to 100 million unique TCRs were held in an early data release.

This PCR relied on a set of 60 Vbeta primers and 13 Jbeta primers. The data were produced by immunoSEQ multiplex PCR, yet TCRdb's version contains in-frame clones alone and is incomplete. The sample has about 160,000 clones; 70% to 80% are singletons. The CDR3 loop spans 13 amino acids. With V trimmed by 4 bases and J by 8 bases, 4 bases remained unmatched. Germline assignment: CDR1 GTSNPN and CDR2 SVGIG (reference sequence). This donor's file did not include a recorded CMV serostatus. The receptor was derived from a human donor in good health. The material sequenced was PBMCs. The V and J genes are TRBV30 and TRBJ1-6, with TRBD1 identical over 8 bases. CDR3 protein: CAWKKQGDSPLHF. The CDR3 region has the DNA TGTGCCTGGAAGAAACAGGGGGATTCACCCCTCCACTTT.